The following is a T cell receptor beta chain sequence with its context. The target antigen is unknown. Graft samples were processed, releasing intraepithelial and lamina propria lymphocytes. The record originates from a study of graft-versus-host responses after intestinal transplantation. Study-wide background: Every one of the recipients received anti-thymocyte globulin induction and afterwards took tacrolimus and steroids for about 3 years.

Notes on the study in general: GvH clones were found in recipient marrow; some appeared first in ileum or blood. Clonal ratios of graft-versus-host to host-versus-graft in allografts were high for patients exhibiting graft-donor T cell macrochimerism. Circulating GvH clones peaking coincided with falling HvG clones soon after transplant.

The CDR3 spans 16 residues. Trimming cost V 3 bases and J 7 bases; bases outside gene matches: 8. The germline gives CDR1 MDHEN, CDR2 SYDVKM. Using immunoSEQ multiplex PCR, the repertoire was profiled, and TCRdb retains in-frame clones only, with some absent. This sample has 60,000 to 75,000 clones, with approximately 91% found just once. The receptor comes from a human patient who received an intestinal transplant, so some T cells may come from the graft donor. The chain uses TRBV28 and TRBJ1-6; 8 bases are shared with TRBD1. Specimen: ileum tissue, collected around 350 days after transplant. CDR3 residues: CASSFADRDKNSPLHF. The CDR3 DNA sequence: TGTGCCAGCAGTTTCGCGGACAGGGATAAAAATTCACCCCTCCACTTT.